Presented here are 24 T cell receptor beta chains from one specimen sequenced in a study of T cell responses to AZD1222 COVID-19 vaccine. The assay was immunoSEQ multiplex PCR, and TCRdb's table has in-frame clones only and misses some. The table records around 71,000 clones, 75% to 90% of them present only once. This specimen consisted of peripheral blood, obtained 28 days after the second AZD1222 dose. The receptors were gathered from an adult who received the AZD1222 COVID-19 vaccine.

The rearrangement joins TRBV3-1 (or the pseudogene TRBV3-2) to TRBJ2-7; D uncertain. Germline V gives CDR1 LGHDT, CDR2 YNNKEL (reference sequence). The length of the CDR3 is 14 residues. With 2 bases removed from V and 2 bases from J, the gap between germline ends came to 10 bases. The CDR3 DNA sequence: TGTGCCAGCAGCCAACCCGGACCCACCTACGAGCAGTACTTC. As protein: CASSQPGPTYEQYF.

The V and J genes are TRBV7-6 and TRBJ2-3, with D uncertain. This CDR3 is built from 14 residues. CDR1 is SGHVS, CDR2 FNYEAQ, per germline. The V and J ends lost 7 bases and 0 bases respectively, with 11 bases between them. This CDR3 reads CASTKSYSTDTQYF. The CDR3 DNA sequence: TGTGCCAGCACGAAGTCCTATAGCACAGATACGCAGTATTTT.

The chain couples TRBV6-1 to TRBJ2-3; D is unclear. V was pared by 1 base and J by 4 bases, with 6 bases between. Germline V gives CDR1 MNHNS, CDR2 SASEGT. The CDR3 extends over 13 amino acids. The CDR3 DNA reads TGTGCCAGCAGTGAAGTTGTGGCAGATACGCAGTATTTT. This sequence encodes CASSEVVADTQYF.

This chain links TRBV7-9 with TRBJ2-1, with D tentatively TRBD2 (6 bases). The CDR3 loop spans 15 amino acids. The germline V gene encodes CDR1 SEHNR and CDR2 FQNEAQ (reference sequence). V was cut by 7 bases and J by 5 bases, with 18 bases left in between. The CDR3 DNA is TGTGCCAGCAACGAGCCGGGGGATCTGAACAATGAGCAGTTCTTC. It codes for CASNEPGDLNNEQFF. Filled out from reference TRBV7-9 and TRBJ2-1, the complete variable domain reads DTGVSQNPRHKITKRGQNVTFRCDPISEHNRLYWYRQTLGQGPEFLTYFQNEAQLEKSRLLSDRFSAERPKGSFSTLEIQRTEQGDSAMYLCASNEPGDLNNEQFFGPGTRLTVL.

The sample holds one count of this clone. The chain joins TRBV6-5 to TRBJ2-7, with D possibly being TRBD2 (5 bases). The CDR3 is made up of 14 amino acids. Germline loops: CDR1 MNHEY, CDR2 SVGAGI. Trimming shortened V by 6 bases and J by 0 bases, and 12 bases separated the two germline ends. The CDR3, as DNA: TGTGCCAGCAGCCGTGGACTGACCTCCTACGAGCAGTACTTC. Its translation is CASSRGLTSYEQYF.

The chain combines TRBV4-1 with TRBJ1-1, with D unclear. Germline V gene data show CDR1 as MGHRA and CDR2 as YSYEKL. Trimming pared 1 base from V and 6 bases from J, leaving 6 bases between. The CDR3 is made up of 12 amino acids. The DNA of the CDR3 is TGCGCCAGCAGCCAAGTTAGGGCTGAAGCTTTCTTT. It encodes CASSQVRAEAFF.

This clone was counted a single time. The rearrangement joins TRBV19 to TRBJ2-7; 8 positions match TRBD1. V dropped 10 bases and J dropped 3; count of bases not matched to a gene: 5. The CDR3 extends over 12 amino acids. Germline assignment: CDR1 LNHDA and CDR2 SQIVND (reference sequence). The CDR3 region is CANGQGGYEQYF. CDR3 DNA sequence: TGTGCCAACGGACAGGGAGGCTACGAGCAGTACTTC.

This rearrangement joins TRBV2 to TRBJ1-2, with TRBD1 as a possible D gene (6 bases). Germline CDR1 SNHLY, CDR2 FYNNEI. The CDR3 runs 14 residues. Trimming took 6 bases from V and 2 from J, leaving 13 bases between them. The chain's CDR3 is CASRRQASNYGYTF. In nucleotides, the CDR3 is TGTGCCAGCAGACGACAGGCTTCAAACTATGGCTACACCTTC. The full variable domain, rest sourced from reference TRBV2 and TRBJ1-2, is EPEVTQTPSHQVTQMGQEVILRCVPISNHLYFYWYRQILGQKVEFLVSFYNNEISEKSEIFDDQFSVERPDGSNFTLKIRSTKLEDSAMYFCASRRQASNYGYTFGSGTRLTVV.

The chain joins TRBV6-2 or TRBV6-3 to TRBJ1-5; TRBD1 agrees at 11 bases. Unmatched junction bases numbered 8, after V lost 0 bases and J lost 7 bases. The CDR3 length is 17 residues. The germline V gene has CDR1 MNHEY and CDR2 SVGEGT. The CDR3 region is CASSYSYRDRGEQPQHF. CDR3 DNA sequence: TGTGCCAGCAGTTACTCATACCGGGACAGGGGGGAACAGCCCCAGCATTTT.

The chain uses TRBV7-3 and TRBJ1-1; a weak D match, TRBD1 (5 bases). The CDR3 runs to 15 residues. CDR1 and CDR2 (germline): SGHTA, FQGTGA. Trimming took 0 bases from V and 4 from J, leaving 12 bases between them. The CDR3 DNA sequence: TGTGCCAGCAGCTTAACAGCGGGGGGGAGCACTGAAGCTTTCTTT. Encoded protein: CASSLTAGGSTEAFF.

This chain connects TRBV19 to TRBJ1-1; D perhaps matches TRBD1 (6 bases). The germline gives CDR1 LNHDA, CDR2 SQIVND (reference sequence). V shed 3 bases and J shed 4 bases, with 12 bases lying between them. The CDR3 is made up of 14 amino acids. CDR3 nucleotide sequence: TGTGCCAGTAGTATTTCTTTAGGGGGCACTGAAGCTTTCTTT. Translating it yields CASSISLGGTEAFF.

This sequence joins TRBV18 and TRBJ1-3, with 11 bases identical to TRBD1. J was trimmed by 2 bases and V by 3 bases; bases with no gene match: 3. Germline V gene sequence: CDR1 KGHSH, CDR2 LQKENI. This CDR3 region has 16 residues. CDR3 region: CASSPQGQGAGNTIYF. DNA for the CDR3: TGTGCCAGCTCACCCCAGGGACAGGGGGCTGGAAACACCATATATTTT.

This chain links TRBV30 with TRBJ2-5; D is perhaps TRBD2 (5 bases). From germline, CDR1 is GTSNPN and CDR2 SVGIG (reference sequence). Trimming removed 4 bases at V and 4 bases at J, with 13 bases between. There are 13 residues in the CDR3. This chain's CDR3 is CAWKVLAGETQYF. In nucleotides, the CDR3 is TGTGCCTGGAAGGTATTGGCGGGAGAGACCCAGTACTTC.

This sequence joins TRBV6-1 and TRBJ1-2; TRBD1 agrees at 8 bases. Trimming cost V 2 bases and J 6 bases; bases outside gene matches: 5. Germline V gives CDR1 MNHNS, CDR2 SASEGT. The CDR3 consists of 14 residues. Here the CDR3 reads CASSETGQGNGYTF. In nucleotides, the CDR3 is TGTGCCAGCAGTGAAACCGGACAGGGAAATGGCTACACCTTC.

The chain combines TRBV25-1 with TRBJ1-2; TRBD1 matches 9 bases. Losses at the gene ends were 2 bases for V and 2 bases for J; bases not matched to a gene: 6. Germline V gene data show CDR1 as MGHDK and CDR2 as SYGVNS. CDR3 length: 16 residues. CDR3 protein: CASSEPGTGSNYGYTF. CDR3 sequence (DNA): TGTGCCAGCAGTGAACCCGGGACAGGGTCGAACTATGGCTACACCTTC.

This clone was recorded a few times. The gene calls are TRBV28 and TRBJ2-5, with D possibly being TRBD1 (6 bases). The CDR3 loop spans 14 amino acids. CDR1 is MDHEN, CDR2 SYDVKM, per germline. Between the trimmed V and J ends, which lost 2 bases and 2 bases, there was a span of 9 bases. CDR3 DNA sequence: TGTGCCAGCAGTTTAAGGGACACGCAAGAGACCCAGTACTTC. It encodes CASSLRDTQETQYF.

This sequence joins TRBV4-3 and TRBJ2-7; 11 bases line up with TRBD1. CDR1 and CDR2 from the germline V gene are LGHNA and YSLEER. There are 20 residues in the CDR3. V lost 1 base to trimming and J lost 3 bases; unmatched junction nucleotides: 17. This CDR3 reads CASSQGFLDRGHRGIYEQYF. CDR3 coding DNA: TGCGCCAGCAGCCAAGGATTTTTGGACAGGGGGCATAGAGGTATCTACGAGCAGTACTTC.

The J gene is TRBJ1-5, the V gene TRBV16; possible D gene TRBD1, 6 bases. CDR1 and CDR2 from the germline V gene are KGHSY and FQNENV. Trimming took off 4 bases at V and 4 bases at J, with 17 bases between the two ends. The CDR3 length is 16 residues. CDR3 sequence: CASSPDPVQGNQPQHF. The CDR3 bases are TGTGCCAGCAGCCCAGACCCGGTTCAGGGGAATCAGCCCCAGCATTTT.

The chain uses TRBV24-1 and TRBJ1-5; 9 bases map to TRBD1. The germline V gene encodes CDR1 KGHDR and CDR2 SFDVKD. The CDR3 extends over 14 amino acids. The V and J ends lost 10 bases and 0 bases, in that order; junction bases with no gene match: 3. The CDR3 DNA reads TGTGCCACACAACAGGGGGCTAGCAATCAGCCCCAGCATTTT. Translated: CATQQGASNQPQHF.

V and J are TRBV7-9 and TRBJ1-2, with D tentatively TRBD1 (5 bases). Trimming cost V 1 base and J 7 bases, with 10 bases left between them. The germline V gene has CDR1 SEHNR and CDR2 FQNEAQ (reference sequence). The CDR3 length is 13 residues. The CDR3 DNA reads TGTGCCAGCAGCTTAGTAGGGGAAAGTGGCTACACCTTC. As protein: CASSLVGESGYTF. Full variable domain (missing parts from reference TRBV7-9 and TRBJ1-2): DTGVSQNPRHKITKRGQNVTFRCDPISEHNRLYWYRQTLGQGPEFLTYFQNEAQLEKSRLLSDRFSAERPKGSFSTLEIQRTEQGDSAMYLCASSLVGESGYTFGSGTRLTVV.

The chain couples TRBV6-2 or TRBV6-3 to TRBJ2-3, with D uncertain. The ends were cut back, 5 bases at V and 2 bases at J, with 8 bases in the middle. This CDR3 spans 13 amino acids. Germline V gene sequence: CDR1 MNHEY, CDR2 SVGEGT. Here the CDR3 reads CASSTRTTDTQYF. For the CDR3, the DNA is TGTGCCAGCAGTACACGAACCACAGATACGCAGTATTTT.

The V and J genes are TRBV30 and TRBJ2-2; 11 bases are shared with TRBD1. The CDR3 extends over 15 amino acids. CDR1 and CDR2 (germline): GTSNPN, SVGIG (reference sequence). With V trimmed by 1 base and J by 3 bases, 1 base remained unmatched. The CDR3 loop reads CAWSGTGGYTGELFF. For the CDR3, the DNA is TGTGCCTGGAGTGGGACAGGGGGCTACACCGGGGAGCTGTTTTTT.

This clone was seen once. The chain couples TRBV4-1 to TRBJ1-6; D perhaps matches TRBD1 (6 bases). V dropped 1 base and J dropped 5 bases, with 6 bases sitting between them. The CDR3 has 14 amino acids. Germline V gene sequence: CDR1 MGHRA, CDR2 YSYEKL. CDR3 residues: CASSQGQDNSPLHF. The CDR3, as DNA: TGCGCCAGCAGCCAAGGACAGGATAATTCACCCCTCCACTTT.

This clone was found once. V gene TRBV7-9 combines with J gene TRBJ1-4, with 7 positions matching TRBD1. CDR3 size: 14 residues. Trimming removed 2 bases from V and 8 bases from J; junction bases left unmatched: 5. Germline V gene data show CDR1 as SEHNR and CDR2 as FQNEAQ (reference sequence). The CDR3 DNA reads TGTGCCAGCAGCTTATCCGGGACAGCCGAAAAACTGTTTTTT. It specifies CASSLSGTAEKLFF.